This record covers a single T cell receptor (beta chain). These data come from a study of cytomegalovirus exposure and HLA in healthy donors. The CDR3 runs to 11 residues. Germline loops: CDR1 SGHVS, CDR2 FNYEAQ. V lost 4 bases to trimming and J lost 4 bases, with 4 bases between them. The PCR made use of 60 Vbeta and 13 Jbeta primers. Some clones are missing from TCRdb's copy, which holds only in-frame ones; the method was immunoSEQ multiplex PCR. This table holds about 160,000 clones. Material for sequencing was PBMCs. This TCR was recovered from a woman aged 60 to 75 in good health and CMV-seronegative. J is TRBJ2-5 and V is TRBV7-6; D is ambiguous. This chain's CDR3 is CASSSRETQYF. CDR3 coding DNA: TGTGCCAGCAGCTCGAGAGAGACCCAGTACTTC. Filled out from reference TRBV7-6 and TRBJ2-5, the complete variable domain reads GAGVSQSPRYKVTKRGQDVALRCDPISGHVSLYWYRQALGQGPEFLTYFNYEAQQDKSGLPNDRFSAERPEGSISTLTIQRTEQRDSAMYRCASSSRETQYFGPGTRLLVL.